The T cell receptor beta chain under discussion was sequenced for a study of blood T cell repertoires in COVID-19. The table lists this clone with a count of one. The CDR3 has 17 amino acids. Per germline, CDR1 KGHDR and CDR2 SFDVKD. The V segment lost 3 bases and the J segment 7 bases; nucleotides outside the gene matches: 10. Repertoires were generated with immunoSEQ multiplex PCR, while TCRdb's copy carries only in-frame clones and drops some. This table holds 100,000 or so clones, around 80% found once. The sequenced sample was peripheral blood. This sequence was found in a man aged 55 to 70 with active or convalescent COVID-19. The chain combines TRBV24-1 with TRBJ2-1; TRBD2 aligns across 11 bases. This CDR3 reads CATSDQGPGLADNEQFF. CDR3 sequence (DNA): TGTGCCACCAGTGATCAAGGACCGGGACTAGCGGATAATGAGCAGTTCTTC.